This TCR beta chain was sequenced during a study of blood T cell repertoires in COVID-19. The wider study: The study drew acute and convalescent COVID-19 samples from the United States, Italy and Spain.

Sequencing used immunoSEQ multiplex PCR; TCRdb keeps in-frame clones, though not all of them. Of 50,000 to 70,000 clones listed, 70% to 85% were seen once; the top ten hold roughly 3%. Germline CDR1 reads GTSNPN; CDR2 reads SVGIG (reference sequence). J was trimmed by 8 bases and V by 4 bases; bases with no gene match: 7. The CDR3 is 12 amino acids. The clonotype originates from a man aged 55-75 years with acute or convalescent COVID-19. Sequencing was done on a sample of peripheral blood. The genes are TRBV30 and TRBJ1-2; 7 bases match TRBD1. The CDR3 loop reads CAWTETGTGYTF. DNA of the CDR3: TGTGCCTGGACTGAGACAGGGACCGGCTACACCTTC.